This entry is about one T cell receptor beta chain. Its antigen is currently unknown. The V gene lost 5 bases and the J gene lost 6 bases, with 17 bases spanning the gap. The CDR3 has 15 amino acids. The germline CDR1 and CDR2 sequences are SGHTA and FQGTGA. The repertoire was sequenced with immunoSEQ multiplex PCR; TCRdb's copy has only in-frame clones and lacks some. The sample has some 90,000 clones, about 88% seen once. The data were obtained in a study of T cell responses to AZD1222 COVID-19 vaccine. General study findings and limits: Mostly white British, mostly female donors; authors suggested clonal diversity may be underestimated. Nearly half of spike-specific TCRs reportedly go after variant regions that carry no mutations. Spike-specific TCR breadth rose after two AZD1222 doses, and depth rose as well. With dominance at 160-218 and 743-854, vaccine-associated CD4 TCRs spanned spike.

V usage is TRBV7-3 and J usage is TRBJ2-1; D is perhaps TRBD1 or TRBD2 (6 bases each). The clonotype comes from an adult in good health. Sequences were derived from peripheral blood, sampled on day 0 of AZD1222 vaccination. The CDR3 spells CASSPMGGATNEQFF. The CDR3 DNA reads TGTGCCAGCAGCCCCATGGGGGGCGCAACCAATGAGCAGTTCTTC.